This T cell receptor beta chain was sequenced during a study of T cells in Graves' hyperthyroidism and ophthalmopathy. Study outcomes and limitations: In blood, most of the thyroid clonotypes expanded above 0.001 were also present.

As to this clonotype: The antigen is unknown.

V was shortened by 5 bases and J by 2 bases, with 12 bases between the two germline ends. This CDR3 comprises 14 residues. CDR1 SGHTA and CDR2 FQGNSA come from the germline V gene. Amplification of TCR beta CDR3 regions was performed using RNA transcripts as template. In the first-round RT-PCR of the TCR CDR3, the HTBI primer set was used. Each CDR3 protein gets one entry after TCRdb re-called the multiplex PCR reads with MiXCR. The table includes nearly 750,000 distinct CDR3 sequences, 30% to 40% detected once. The receptor was isolated from a woman aged 35 to 49 with Graves' hyperthyroidism. The rearrangement links TRBV7-2 to TRBJ2-5; D gene uncertain. The material sequenced was blood. The CDR3 sequence is CASSADPQQETQYF. As DNA, the CDR3 is TGTGCCAGCAGCGCCGATCCGCAGCAAGAGACCCAGTACTTC.